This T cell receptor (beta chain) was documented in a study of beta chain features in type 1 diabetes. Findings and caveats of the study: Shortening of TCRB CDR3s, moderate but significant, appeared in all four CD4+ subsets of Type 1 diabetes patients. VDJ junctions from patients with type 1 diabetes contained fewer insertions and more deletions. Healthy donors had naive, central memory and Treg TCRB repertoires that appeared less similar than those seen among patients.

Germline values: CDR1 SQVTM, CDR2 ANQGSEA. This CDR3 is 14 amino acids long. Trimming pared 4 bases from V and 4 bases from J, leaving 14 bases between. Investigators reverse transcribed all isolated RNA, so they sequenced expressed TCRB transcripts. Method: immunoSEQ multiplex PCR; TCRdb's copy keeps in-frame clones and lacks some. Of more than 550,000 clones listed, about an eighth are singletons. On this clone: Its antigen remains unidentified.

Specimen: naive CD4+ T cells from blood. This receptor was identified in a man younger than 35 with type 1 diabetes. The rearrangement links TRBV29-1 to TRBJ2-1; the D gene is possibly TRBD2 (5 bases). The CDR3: CSVGSSGFYNEQFF. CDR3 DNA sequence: TGCAGCGTTGGAAGCTCGGGGTTTTACAATGAGCAGTTCTTC.